This TCR beta chain was identified during a study of vaccination and CD4 T cells after COVID-19. Overall study context: SARS-CoV-2 was confirmed by nasal swab PCR; disease was mild in several, severe in one. Comprising six males and four females, the convalescent participants counted two Hispanic individuals among them. Timing of post-vaccine sample collection was a median about 79 days after dose two, with a range of 14 to 241.

CDR1 SNHLY and CDR2 FYNNEI come from the germline V gene. V dropped 6 bases and J dropped 6; count of bases not matched to a gene: 6. The CDR3 has 14 amino acids. A few counts support this clonotype. Its cognate antigen is unknown. Study-wide results and caveats: Convalescent patients' clones that were vaccine-specific were spike mono-reactive in 304 of 307 cases.

TCRdb reprocessed the PCR reads via MiXCR and lists one record per CDR3 protein. The sample lists 20,000 to 25,000 distinct CDR3 sequences; more than 45% were seen once. V and J are TRBV2 and TRBJ2-2, with 8 bases aligning to TRBD1. This clonotype originated in a human donor who had recovered from COVID-19. The material was CD4+ T cells from blood, obtained before SARS-CoV-2 vaccination. The CDR3 nucleotides are TGTGCCAGCAGCCTGGACAGGGCTCCCGGGGAGCTGTTTTTT. It is translated as CASSLDRAPGELFF.